A selection of T cell receptor beta chains follows, all from one sample in a study of shared clonotypes between healthy human individuals. Sequenced by immunoSEQ multiplex PCR; TCRdb stores in-frame clones only, minus some. The repertoire holds 2 million to 3 million clones, with roughly 93% as singletons. The sequenced sample was naive CD4+ T cells from PBMCs. These receptors all stem from a man aged 18 to 30 in good health. Some clones in this sample may be carry-over from other donors' samples. Both conserved end residues are part of each CDR3. Each record gives: D gene, V gene, J gene, clone size, CDR3 protein, CDR3 DNA. D genes are given only for firm matches. Expanded clones get a size class; other rows say once, few or many, or leave the size out.

D gene: NA
V gene: TRBV11-2
J gene: TRBJ2-1
clone size: NA
CDR3 protein: CASSLVSSSYNEQFF
CDR3 DNA: TGTGCCAGCAGCTTAGTCAGCAGCTCCTACAATGAGCAGTTCTTC

D gene: NA
V gene: TRBV6-5
J gene: TRBJ1-1
clone size: once
CDR3 protein: CASSKDGMNTEAFF
CDR3 DNA: TGTGCCAGCAGTAAGGACGGAATGAACACTGAAGCTTTCTTT

D gene: NA
V gene: TRBV7-3
J gene: TRBJ1-1
clone size: NA
CDR3 protein: CASSYDPDTEAFF
CDR3 DNA: TGTGCCAGCAGCTACGACCCGGACACTGAAGCTTTCTTT

D gene: TRBD1
V gene: TRBV5-5
J gene: TRBJ2-7
clone size: NA
CDR3 protein: CASRPTGTGFYEQYF
CDR3 DNA: TGTGCCAGCAGACCGACCGGGACAGGTTTTTACGAGCAGTACTTC

D gene: TRBD2
V gene: TRBV28
J gene: TRBJ2-2
clone size: NA
CDR3 protein: CASSPPGLAGAGELFF
CDR3 DNA: TGTGCCAGCAGCCCCCCGGGACTAGCGGGAGCTGGGGAGCTGTTTTTT

D gene: NA
V gene: TRBV18
J gene: TRBJ2-7
clone size: NA
CDR3 protein: CASSLNHLGWGISYEQYF
CDR3 DNA: TGTGCCAGCTCACTAAATCACCTGGGGTGGGGGATATCCTACGAGCAGTACTTC

D gene: NA
V gene: TRBV28
J gene: TRBJ2-3
clone size: NA
CDR3 protein: CASRRPGLALSTDTQYF
CDR3 DNA: TGTGCCAGTAGACGGCCGGGGCTAGCGCTAAGCACAGATACGCAGTATTTT

D gene: TRBD1
V gene: TRBV6-1
J gene: TRBJ1-1
clone size: NA
CDR3 protein: CASSRQGAGTEAFF
CDR3 DNA: TGTGCCAGCAGCCGACAGGGGGCCGGCACTGAAGCTTTCTTT

D gene: TRBD2
V gene: TRBV6-1
J gene: TRBJ2-1
clone size: NA
CDR3 protein: CASSEVAGLAIGEQFF
CDR3 DNA: TGTGCCAGCAGTGAAGTGGCGGGACTAGCGATAGGTGAGCAGTTCTTC

D gene: NA
V gene: TRBV9
J gene: TRBJ1-3
clone size: NA
CDR3 protein: CASSSGAASSGNTIYF
CDR3 DNA: TGTGCCAGCAGCTCCGGGGCCGCCTCCTCTGGAAACACCATATATTTT

D gene: TRBD1
V gene: TRBV7-8
J gene: TRBJ1-5
clone size: NA
CDR3 protein: CASSLEKGTERAYSNQPQHF
CDR3 DNA: TGTGCCAGCAGCTTAGAAAAAGGGACAGAGAGGGCTTATAGCAATCAGCCCCAGCATTTT

D gene: NA
V gene: TRBV5-1
J gene: TRBJ1-1
clone size: once
CDR3 protein: CASSLDPGGEAFF
CDR3 DNA: TGCGCCAGCAGCTTGGACCCGGGAGGTGAAGCTTTCTTT

D gene: NA
V gene: TRBV28
J gene: TRBJ1-2
clone size: NA
CDR3 protein: CASSSPPGGGDYGYTF
CDR3 DNA: TGTGCCAGCAGTTCTCCCCCGGGGGGCGGGGACTATGGCTACACCTTC

D gene: TRBD2
V gene: TRBV6-5
J gene: TRBJ2-1
clone size: NA
CDR3 protein: CASSYLAGPHNEQFF
CDR3 DNA: TGTGCCAGCAGTTACTTAGCGGGACCTCACAATGAGCAGTTCTTC

D gene: TRBD1
V gene: TRBV5-6
J gene: TRBJ1-5
clone size: NA
CDR3 protein: CASSSSTGRGQPQHF
CDR3 DNA: TGTGCCAGCAGCTCGTCGACAGGGAGAGGCCAGCCCCAGCATTTT

D gene: NA
V gene: TRBV7-2
J gene: TRBJ2-1
clone size: NA
CDR3 protein: CASSLTGRDEQFF
CDR3 DNA: TGTGCCAGCAGCTTAACAGGTAGGGATGAGCAGTTCTTC

D gene: TRBD1
V gene: TRBV28
J gene: TRBJ1-2
clone size: NA
CDR3 protein: CASSSTGVYNYGYTF
CDR3 DNA: TGTGCCAGCAGTTCGACAGGGGTGTACAACTATGGCTACACCTTC

D gene: TRBD1
V gene: TRBV6-5
J gene: TRBJ1-4
clone size: NA
CDR3 protein: CASSPPGTGNEKLFF
CDR3 DNA: TGTGCCAGCAGCCCCCCCGGGACAGGGAATGAAAAACTGTTTTTT

D gene: TRBD1
V gene: TRBV28
J gene: TRBJ1-1
clone size: NA
CDR3 protein: CASSNRGSPKTEAFF
CDR3 DNA: TGTGCCAGCTCGAACAGGGGCTCGCCAAAAACTGAAGCTTTCTTT

D gene: NA
V gene: TRBV5-6
J gene: TRBJ2-5
clone size: NA
CDR3 protein: CASSLVQGPQETQYF
CDR3 DNA: TGTGCCAGCAGCTTGGTCCAGGGCCCCCAAGAGACCCAGTACTTC

D gene: TRBD1
V gene: TRBV5-8
J gene: TRBJ2-1
clone size: NA
CDR3 protein: CASSSRGHSYYNEQFF
CDR3 DNA: TGTGCCAGCAGCTCCAGGGGGCATAGCTACTACAATGAGCAGTTCTTC

D gene: NA
V gene: TRBV27
J gene: TRBJ2-2
clone size: NA
CDR3 protein: CASIGRLGGTGELFF
CDR3 DNA: TGTGCCAGCATAGGACGGCTAGGGGGGACCGGGGAGCTGTTTTTT

D gene: NA
V gene: TRBV5-4
J gene: TRBJ2-3
clone size: NA
CDR3 protein: CASSRISDTDTQYF
CDR3 DNA: TGTGCCAGCAGCCGAATTAGTGACACAGATACGCAGTATTTT

D gene: TRBD1
V gene: TRBV30
J gene: TRBJ2-7
clone size: NA
CDR3 protein: CAWSRWDRVYEQYF
CDR3 DNA: TGTGCCTGGAGTCGATGGGACAGGGTCTACGAGCAGTACTTC

D gene: TRBD2
V gene: TRBV5-4
J gene: TRBJ2-3
clone size: NA
CDR3 protein: CASSLAGGTTDTQYF
CDR3 DNA: TGTGCCAGCAGCTTAGCGGGAGGGACCACAGATACGCAGTATTTT

D gene: TRBD1
V gene: TRBV18
J gene: TRBJ2-7
clone size: NA
CDR3 protein: CASSPSQGAWEQYF
CDR3 DNA: TGTGCCAGCTCACCATCGCAGGGGGCTTGGGAGCAGTACTTC

D gene: NA
V gene: TRBV7-6
J gene: TRBJ1-2
clone size: NA
CDR3 protein: CASSSRTSALYGYTF
CDR3 DNA: TGTGCCAGCAGCTCGAGAACGTCAGCTTTATATGGCTACACCTTC

D gene: NA
V gene: TRBV7-9
J gene: TRBJ2-3
clone size: NA
CDR3 protein: CASSLTTGSTDTQYF
CDR3 DNA: TGTGCCAGCAGCTTAACGACAGGTAGCACAGATACGCAGTATTTT

D gene: TRBD2
V gene: TRBV7-6
J gene: TRBJ2-1
clone size: NA
CDR3 protein: CASSLVDIAGGGEQFF
CDR3 DNA: TGTGCCAGCAGCTTAGTGGATATAGCGGGAGGGGGTGAGCAGTTCTTC

D gene: NA
V gene: TRBV2
J gene: TRBJ1-5
clone size: NA
CDR3 protein: CASETGFNQPQHF
CDR3 DNA: TGTGCCAGTGAGACAGGCTTCAATCAGCCCCAGCATTTT

D gene: TRBD1
V gene: TRBV19
J gene: TRBJ2-2
clone size: NA
CDR3 protein: CASTPRLDRGLFTGELFF
CDR3 DNA: TGTGCCAGTACCCCAAGACTAGACAGGGGGCTTTTCACCGGGGAGCTGTTTTTT

D gene: TRBD1
V gene: TRBV11-2
J gene: TRBJ2-6
clone size: NA
CDR3 protein: CASRPLRGQGAPGANVLTF
CDR3 DNA: TGTGCCAGCAGACCTCTGAGGGGACAGGGGGCGCCTGGGGCCAACGTCCTGACTTTC

D gene: TRBD1
V gene: TRBV2
J gene: TRBJ2-7
clone size: NA
CDR3 protein: CASTGGQGTYEQYF
CDR3 DNA: TGTGCCAGCACGGGCGGACAGGGAACCTACGAGCAGTACTTC

D gene: TRBD2
V gene: TRBV9
J gene: TRBJ2-3
clone size: NA
CDR3 protein: CASSVASLAADTQYF
CDR3 DNA: TGTGCCAGCAGCGTAGCATCGCTAGCGGCAGATACGCAGTATTTT

D gene: NA
V gene: TRBV6-1
J gene: TRBJ1-5
clone size: NA
CDR3 protein: CASSDPQGSFGGPQHF
CDR3 DNA: TGTGCCAGCAGTGACCCCCAGGGCTCTTTTGGAGGTCCCCAGCATTTT

D gene: NA
V gene: TRBV7-3
J gene: TRBJ1-4
clone size: NA
CDR3 protein: CASSTQVDNEKLFF
CDR3 DNA: TGTGCCAGCAGCACACAGGTGGATAATGAAAAACTGTTTTTT

D gene: NA
V gene: TRBV5-1
J gene: TRBJ2-3
clone size: NA
CDR3 protein: CASSLSSGAGLDTQYF
CDR3 DNA: TGCGCCAGCAGCCTGTCCTCGGGAGCTGGTTTAGATACGCAGTATTTT

D gene: TRBD2
V gene: TRBV5-1
J gene: TRBJ2-3
clone size: NA
CDR3 protein: CASSWRIAGAGIDTQYF
CDR3 DNA: TGCGCCAGCAGCTGGAGGATAGCGGGAGCCGGGATAGATACGCAGTATTTT

D gene: NA
V gene: TRBV6-1
J gene: TRBJ1-5
clone size: few
CDR3 protein: CASSATGNQPQHF
CDR3 DNA: TGTGCCAGCAGTGCCACGGGCAATCAGCCCCAGCATTTT

D gene: TRBD2
V gene: TRBV5-4
J gene: TRBJ2-1
clone size: once
CDR3 protein: CASSLALTSPSEQFF
CDR3 DNA: TGTGCCAGCAGCTTGGCTCTGACTAGCCCCTCGGAGCAGTTCTTC

D gene: NA
V gene: TRBV7-3
J gene: TRBJ1-1
clone size: NA
CDR3 protein: CASRSIGSDTEAFF
CDR3 DNA: TGTGCCAGCAGGTCCATTGGTTCGGACACTGAAGCTTTCTTT

D gene: NA
V gene: TRBV15
J gene: TRBJ2-6
clone size: NA
CDR3 protein: CATQPGLSSGANVLTF
CDR3 DNA: TGTGCCACCCAGCCGGGACTGAGCTCTGGGGCCAACGTCCTGACTTTC

D gene: TRBD1
V gene: TRBV28
J gene: TRBJ1-5
clone size: once
CDR3 protein: CASSRLQGASNQPQHF
CDR3 DNA: TGTGCCAGCAGCCGATTACAGGGGGCAAGCAATCAGCCCCAGCATTTT

D gene: TRBD1
V gene: TRBV6-5
J gene: TRBJ2-7
clone size: NA
CDR3 protein: CASSSTGTGTYEQYF
CDR3 DNA: TGTGCCAGCAGTTCAACCGGGACAGGGACCTACGAGCAGTACTTC

D gene: NA
V gene: TRBV6-5
J gene: TRBJ1-1
clone size: NA
CDR3 protein: CASSYSTLNTEAFF
CDR3 DNA: TGTGCCAGCAGTTACTCGACGTTGAACACTGAAGCTTTCTTT

D gene: TRBD1
V gene: TRBV18
J gene: TRBJ1-5
clone size: NA
CDR3 protein: CASSLTGTPNQPQHF
CDR3 DNA: TGTGCCAGCTCACTGACAGGGACCCCCAATCAGCCCCAGCATTTT

D gene: NA
V gene: TRBV30
J gene: TRBJ1-3
clone size: NA
CDR3 protein: CAWIPQGLSGNTIYF
CDR3 DNA: TGTGCCTGGATTCCGCAGGGACTCTCTGGAAACACCATATATTTT

D gene: NA
V gene: TRBV6-5
J gene: TRBJ1-2
clone size: NA
CDR3 protein: CASSLGTSRSGYTF
CDR3 DNA: TGTGCCAGCAGTCTCGGGACCTCAAGAAGTGGCTACACCTTC

D gene: TRBD2
V gene: TRBV30
J gene: TRBJ2-1
clone size: NA
CDR3 protein: CAWSVRPSGPSYNEQFF
CDR3 DNA: TGTGCCTGGAGTGTACGGCCTAGCGGGCCCTCCTACAATGAGCAGTTCTTC

D gene: NA
V gene: TRBV4-3
J gene: TRBJ2-5
clone size: NA
CDR3 protein: CASSQAGVGETQYF
CDR3 DNA: TGCGCCAGCAGCCAAGCGGGTGTCGGAGAGACCCAGTACTTC

D gene: TRBD1
V gene: TRBV6-5
J gene: TRBJ1-5
clone size: NA
CDR3 protein: CASSYSRQGTQHF
CDR3 DNA: TGTGCCAGCAGTTACTCGAGACAGGGGACCCAGCATTTT